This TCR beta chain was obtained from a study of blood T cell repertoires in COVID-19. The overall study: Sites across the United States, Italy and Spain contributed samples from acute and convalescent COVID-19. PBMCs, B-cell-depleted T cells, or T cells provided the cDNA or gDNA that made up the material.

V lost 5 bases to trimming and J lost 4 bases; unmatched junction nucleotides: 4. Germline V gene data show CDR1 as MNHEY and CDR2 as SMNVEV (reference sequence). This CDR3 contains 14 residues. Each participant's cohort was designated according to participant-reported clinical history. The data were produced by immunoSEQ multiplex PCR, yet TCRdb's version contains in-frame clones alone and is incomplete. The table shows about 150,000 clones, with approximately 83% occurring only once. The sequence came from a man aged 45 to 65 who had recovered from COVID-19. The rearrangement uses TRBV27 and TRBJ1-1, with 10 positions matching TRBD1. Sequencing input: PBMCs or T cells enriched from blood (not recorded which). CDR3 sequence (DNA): TGTGCCAGCAGTCCACGGACAGGGGGCACTGAAGCTTTCTTT. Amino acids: CASSPRTGGTEAFF.